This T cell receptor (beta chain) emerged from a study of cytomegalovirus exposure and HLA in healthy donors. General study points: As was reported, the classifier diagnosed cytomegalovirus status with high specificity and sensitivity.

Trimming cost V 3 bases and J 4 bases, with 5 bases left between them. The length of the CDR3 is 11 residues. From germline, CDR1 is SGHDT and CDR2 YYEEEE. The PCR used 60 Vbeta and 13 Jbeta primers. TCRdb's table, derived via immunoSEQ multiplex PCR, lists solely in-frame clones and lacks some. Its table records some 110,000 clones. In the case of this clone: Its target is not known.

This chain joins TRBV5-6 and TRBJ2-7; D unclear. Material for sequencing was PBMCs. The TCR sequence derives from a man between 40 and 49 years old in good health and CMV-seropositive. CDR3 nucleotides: TGTGCCAGCAGCTCTGAGTACGAGCAGTACTTC. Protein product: CASSSEYEQYF.